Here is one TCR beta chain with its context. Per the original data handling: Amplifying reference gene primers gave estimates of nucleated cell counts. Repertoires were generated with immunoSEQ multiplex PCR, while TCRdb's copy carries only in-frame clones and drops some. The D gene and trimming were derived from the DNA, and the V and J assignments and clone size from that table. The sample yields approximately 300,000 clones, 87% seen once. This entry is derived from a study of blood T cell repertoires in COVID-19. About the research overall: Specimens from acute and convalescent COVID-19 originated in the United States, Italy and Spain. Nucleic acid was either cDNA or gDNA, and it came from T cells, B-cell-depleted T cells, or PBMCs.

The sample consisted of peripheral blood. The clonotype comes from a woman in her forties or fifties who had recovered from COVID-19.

CDR3 amino acids: CASSIASSGSRYEQYF. The CDR3 nucleotides are TGTGCCAGTAGTATAGCGTCGAGCGGGAGTCGATACGAGCAGTACTTC. This chain links TRBV19 with TRBJ2-7, with 8 bases identical to TRBD2. The ends lost 1 base at V and 4 bases at J; junction bases unmatched: 9. CDR3 length equals 16 residues. In germline, CDR1 is LNHDA, CDR2 SQIVND (reference sequence).